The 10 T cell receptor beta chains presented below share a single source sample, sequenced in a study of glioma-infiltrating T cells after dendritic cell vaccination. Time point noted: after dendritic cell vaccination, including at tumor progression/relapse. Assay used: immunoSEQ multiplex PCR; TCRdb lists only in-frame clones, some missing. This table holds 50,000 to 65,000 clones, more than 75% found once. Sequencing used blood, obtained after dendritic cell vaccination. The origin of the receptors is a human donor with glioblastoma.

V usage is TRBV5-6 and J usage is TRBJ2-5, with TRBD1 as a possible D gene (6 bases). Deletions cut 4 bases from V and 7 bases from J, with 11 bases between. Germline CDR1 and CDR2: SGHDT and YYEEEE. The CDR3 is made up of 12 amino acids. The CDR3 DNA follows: TGTGCCAGCAGCGGGGGCTTGGGGACCCAGTACTTC. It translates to CASSGGLGTQYF.

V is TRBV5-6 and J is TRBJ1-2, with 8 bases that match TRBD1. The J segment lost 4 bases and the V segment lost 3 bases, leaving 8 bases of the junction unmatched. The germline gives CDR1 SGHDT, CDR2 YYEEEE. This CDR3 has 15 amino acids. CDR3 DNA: TGTGCCAGCAGCTCGGTTAGACAGGGGTCCTATGGCTACACCTTC. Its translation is CASSSVRQGSYGYTF.

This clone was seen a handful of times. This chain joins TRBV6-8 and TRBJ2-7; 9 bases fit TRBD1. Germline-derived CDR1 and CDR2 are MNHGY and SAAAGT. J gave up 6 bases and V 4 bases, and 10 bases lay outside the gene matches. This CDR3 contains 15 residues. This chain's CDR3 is CASSCKPGQGGEQYF. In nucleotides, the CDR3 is TGTGCCAGCAGTTGTAAACCGGGACAGGGAGGCGAGCAGTACTTC.

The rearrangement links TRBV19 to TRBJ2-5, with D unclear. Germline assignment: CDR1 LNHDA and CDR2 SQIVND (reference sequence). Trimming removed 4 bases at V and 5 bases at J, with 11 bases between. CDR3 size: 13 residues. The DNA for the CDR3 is TGTGCCAGTAGTAGCCGTTCCGGGGAGACCCAGTACTTC. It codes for CASSSRSGETQYF.

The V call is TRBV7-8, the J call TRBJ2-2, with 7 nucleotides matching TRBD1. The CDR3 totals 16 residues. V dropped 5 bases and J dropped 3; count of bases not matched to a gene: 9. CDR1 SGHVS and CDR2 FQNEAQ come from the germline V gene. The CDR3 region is CASSPLTGFHTGELFF. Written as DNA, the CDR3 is TGTGCCAGCAGCCCGCTGACAGGGTTCCACACCGGGGAGCTGTTTTTT.

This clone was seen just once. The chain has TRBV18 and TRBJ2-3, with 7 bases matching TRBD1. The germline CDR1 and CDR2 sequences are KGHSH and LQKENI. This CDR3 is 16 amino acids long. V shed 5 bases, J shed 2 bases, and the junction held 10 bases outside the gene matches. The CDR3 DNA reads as TGTGCCAGCTCAAAGACAGGGCCCGCGGTCACAGATACGCAGTATTTT. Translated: CASSKTGPAVTDTQYF.

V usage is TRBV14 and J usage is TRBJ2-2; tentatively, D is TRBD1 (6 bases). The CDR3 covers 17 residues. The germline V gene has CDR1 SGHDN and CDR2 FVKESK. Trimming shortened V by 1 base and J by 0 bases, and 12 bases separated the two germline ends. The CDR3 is CASSQVRQDTNTGELFF. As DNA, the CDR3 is TGTGCCAGCAGCCAAGTTCGACAGGACACGAACACCGGGGAGCTGTTTTTT.

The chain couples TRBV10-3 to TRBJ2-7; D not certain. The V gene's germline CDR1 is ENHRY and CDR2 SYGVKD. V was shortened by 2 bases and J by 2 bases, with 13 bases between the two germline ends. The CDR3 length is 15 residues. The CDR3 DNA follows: TGTGCCATCAGTGAGGTGAACCGGTCACCCTACGAGCAGTACTTC. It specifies CAISEVNRSPYEQYF.

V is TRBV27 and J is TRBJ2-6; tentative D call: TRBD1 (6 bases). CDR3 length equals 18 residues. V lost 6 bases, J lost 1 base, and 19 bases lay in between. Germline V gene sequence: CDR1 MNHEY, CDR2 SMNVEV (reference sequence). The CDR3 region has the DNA TGTGCCAGCAGCCCAACAGGGAACGGATGGTCTGGGGCCAACGTCCTGACTTTC. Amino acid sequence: CASSPTGNGWSGANVLTF. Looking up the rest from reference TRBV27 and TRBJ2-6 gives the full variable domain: EAQVTQNPRYLITVTGKKLTVTCSQNMNHEYMSWYRQDPGLGLRQIYYSMNVEVTDKGDVPEGYKVSRKEKRNFPLILESPSPNQTSLYFCASSPTGNGWSGANVLTFGAGSRLTVL.

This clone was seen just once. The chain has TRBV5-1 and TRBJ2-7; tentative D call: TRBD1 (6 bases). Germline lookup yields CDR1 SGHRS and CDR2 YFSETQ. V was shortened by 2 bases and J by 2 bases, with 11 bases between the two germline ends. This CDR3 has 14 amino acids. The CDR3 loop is CASSLQGLPYEQYF. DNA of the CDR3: TGCGCCAGCAGCTTACAGGGTCTACCCTACGAGCAGTACTTC.